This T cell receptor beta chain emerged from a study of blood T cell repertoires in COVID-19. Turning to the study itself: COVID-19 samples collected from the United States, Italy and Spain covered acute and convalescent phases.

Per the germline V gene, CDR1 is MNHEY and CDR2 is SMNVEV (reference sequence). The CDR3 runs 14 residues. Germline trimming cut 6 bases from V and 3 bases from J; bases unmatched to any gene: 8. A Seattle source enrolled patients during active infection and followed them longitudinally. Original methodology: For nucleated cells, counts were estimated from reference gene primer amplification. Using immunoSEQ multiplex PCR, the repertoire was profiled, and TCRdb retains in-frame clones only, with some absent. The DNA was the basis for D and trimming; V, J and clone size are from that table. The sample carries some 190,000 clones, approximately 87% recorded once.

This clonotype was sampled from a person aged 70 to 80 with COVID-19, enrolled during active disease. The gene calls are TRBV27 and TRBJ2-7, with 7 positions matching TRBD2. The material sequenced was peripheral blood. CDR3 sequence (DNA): TGTGCCAGCAGAGGTAGCGGGTATAACTACGAGCAGTACTTC. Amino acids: CASRGSGYNYEQYF.